A single T cell receptor beta chain is shown here with its context. The antigen remains unidentified. The table came from immunoSEQ multiplex PCR; TCRdb's copy has only in-frame clones and leaves some out. Of over 65,000 clones listed, around 84% are singletons. The data stem from a study of T cells in localized non-small cell lung cancer. Findings and caveats of the study: Patients showing higher blood T cell density tended to see longer overall survival.

V shed 1 base and J shed 6 bases, with 13 bases lying between them. Per the germline V gene, CDR1 is SGHTA and CDR2 is FQGTGA. The CDR3 covers 15 residues. The material was peripheral blood, obtained before any cancer treatment. This chain uses TRBV7-3 with TRBJ2-1; tentatively, D is TRBD1 or TRBD2 (5 bases each). This clonotype was sampled from a female donor of 60 years or more with stage I lung adenocarcinoma. The CDR3 loop reads CASSLMVGVPNEQFF. CDR3 in DNA: TGTGCCAGCAGCTTAATGGTGGGGGTGCCCAATGAGCAGTTCTTC.